The 19 T cell receptor beta chains given below trace back to one sample, sequenced in a study of T cell changes during pregnancy in multiple sclerosis. Profiled with immunoSEQ multiplex PCR; TCRdb holds only in-frame clones, not every one. Seen here are around 70,000 clones, more than 75% observed once, and the top ten hold approximately 1.5%. The input for sequencing was peripheral blood, taken in the third trimester of pregnancy. These receptors all stem from a female donor with multiple sclerosis, enrolled in a pregnancy study.

The CDR3 bases are TGTGCCAGCAGTGGGGGGAGGAATCAGCCCCAGCATTTT. Amino acids: CASSGGRNQPQHF. The V and J genes are TRBV2 and TRBJ1-5; tentatively, D is TRBD1 (5 bases). The CDR3 spans 13 residues. V lost 4 bases and J lost 4, with 8 bases in between. The germline V gene has CDR1 SNHLY and CDR2 FYNNEI.

The V gene is TRBV2, the J gene TRBJ2-3; D perhaps matches TRBD2 (5 bases). The germline V and J ends were trimmed by 7 bases and 2 bases, with 22 bases remaining between them. Germline V gives CDR1 SNHLY, CDR2 FYNNEI. This CDR3 spans 17 amino acids. CDR3 residues: CASTQRPPRLLTDTQYF. DNA for the CDR3: TGTGCCAGCACTCAGAGGCCGCCTCGACTACTCACAGATACGCAGTATTTT.

This chain joins TRBV7-3 and TRBJ2-1, with 15 bases fitting TRBD2. V gave up 5 bases and J gave up 6 bases; unmatched junction bases: 5. Germline V CDR1 and CDR2: SGHTA, FQGTGA. CDR3 length: 16 residues. CDR3 sequence: CASSPRTSGGVNEQFF. For the CDR3, the DNA is TGTGCCAGCAGCCCTCGGACTAGCGGGGGGGTCAATGAGCAGTTCTTC.

The V and J genes are TRBV11-3 and TRBJ1-1; maybe TRBD1 (6 bases). Trimming left V 3 bases short and J 4 bases short, with 9 bases between. CDR3 length: 13 residues. Germline CDR1 and CDR2: SGHNT and YENEEA. The CDR3, as DNA: TGTGCCAGCAGCTTCCAGGGGAGCACTGAAGCTTTCTTT. As protein: CASSFQGSTEAFF.

This chain joins TRBV7-6 and TRBJ2-1; 14 bases agree with TRBD2. The V and J ends lost 1 base and 9 bases, in that order; junction bases with no gene match: 2. The CDR3 totals 15 residues. Germline CDR1 and CDR2: SGHVS and FNYEAQ. CDR3 DNA: TGTGCCAGCAGCTTAGTCGGGACTAGCGGGGGTGAGCAGTTCTTC. Its protein product is CASSLVGTSGGEQFF. Using reference TRBV7-6 and TRBJ2-1 for the parts outside the CDR3, the full variable domain is GAGVSQSPRYKVTKRGQDVALRCDPISGHVSLYWYRQALGQGPEFLTYFNYEAQQDKSGLPNDRFSAERPEGSISTLTIQRTEQRDSAMYRCASSLVGTSGGEQFFGPGTRLTVL.

The chain recombines TRBV5-1 with TRBJ2-1, with 10 bases that match TRBD2. Germline loops: CDR1 SGHRS, CDR2 YFSETQ. This CDR3 has 16 amino acids. Trimming removed 1 base from V and 5 bases from J; junction bases left unmatched: 6. The CDR3, as DNA: TGCGCCAGCAGCTTGCGGCCTAGCGGGGGTCACAATGAGCAGTTCTTC. Protein sequence: CASSLRPSGGHNEQFF.

The chain combines TRBV12-5 with TRBJ2-2; TRBD1 aligns across 11 bases. The junction had 4 bases not matched to a gene; V was cut back by 7 bases and J by 0 bases. The germline gives CDR1 LGHNT, CDR2 FRNRAP. This CDR3 spans 16 amino acids. CDR3 nucleotides: TGTGCTAGTGCTTCGGGACAGGGGGCGAACACCGGGGAGCTGTTTTTT. Amino acids: CASASGQGANTGELFF.

The V call is TRBV14, the J call TRBJ2-1; TRBD2 matches at 11 bases. Germline CDR1 reads SGHDN; CDR2 reads FVKESK. V lost 3 bases to trimming and J lost 7 bases; unmatched junction nucleotides: 5. This CDR3 has 15 amino acids. The CDR3 sequence is CASSHLAGGANEQFF. The CDR3 DNA reads TGTGCCAGCAGCCATCTAGCGGGGGGTGCGAATGAGCAGTTCTTC.

The chain couples TRBV7-9 to TRBJ1-2; D ambiguous. V was shortened by 9 bases and J by 0 bases, with 20 bases between the two germline ends. Germline CDR1 reads SEHNR; CDR2 reads FQNEAQ (reference sequence). The CDR3 runs 16 residues. For the CDR3, the DNA is TGTGCCAGTTCGCGCCCTGGCAGGCACACTAACTATGGCTACACCTTC. Amino acids: CASSRPGRHTNYGYTF.

This sequence joins TRBV7-8 and TRBJ2-7, with TRBD2 identical over 10 bases. The CDR3 has 17 amino acids. With V trimmed by 2 bases and J by 4 bases, 11 bases remained unmatched. CDR1 SGHVS and CDR2 FQNEAQ come from the germline V gene. The CDR3 DNA is TGTGCCAGCAGCTTAAATCGGCTAGCGGGGGTCGGGTACGAGCAGTACTTC. It codes for CASSLNRLAGVGYEQYF. Based on the CDR3 plus reference TRBV7-8 and TRBJ2-7, the full variable domain is GAGVSQSPRYKVAKRGQDVALRCDPISGHVSLFWYQQALGQGPEFLTYFQNEAQLDKSGLPSDRFFAERPEGSVSTLKIQRTQQEDSAVYLCASSLNRLAGVGYEQYFGPGTRLTVT.

The chain combines TRBV12-5 with TRBJ2-3; possibly TRBD2 for D (7 bases). The CDR3 is 14 residues long. V lost 4 bases and J 5 bases, leaving 13 bases between the germline ends. From germline, CDR1 is LGHNT and CDR2 FRNRAP. The CDR3 DNA is TGTGCTAGTGGTTACGGCGGGGGCGTAGATACGCAGTATTTT. This translates into CASGYGGGVDTQYF.

The chain has TRBV5-1 and TRBJ2-7; 7 nucleotides line up with TRBD1. CDR3 length: 14 amino acids. The junction had 7 bases not matched to a gene; V was cut back by 2 bases and J by 5 bases. Germline CDR1 is SGHRS and CDR2 is YFSETQ. The CDR3 loop reads CASSFLKGADEQYF. The CDR3 coding sequence is TGCGCCAGCAGCTTTCTTAAGGGGGCGGACGAGCAGTACTTC.

The chain couples TRBV5-5 to TRBJ1-1; a weak D match, TRBD1 (6 bases). V gave up 1 base and J gave up 3 bases, with 10 bases separating them. The CDR3 spans 14 residues. CDR1 and CDR2 from the germline V gene are SGHKS and YYEKEE (reference sequence). This CDR3 is CASSLTGSDTEAFF. CDR3 nucleotides: TGTGCCAGCAGCTTGACAGGGAGTGACACTGAAGCTTTCTTT.

The DNA for the CDR3 is TGTGCCAGTAGTATAGAGTACGGGTTGGGGCCCCAGCATTTT. It is translated as CASSIEYGLGPQHF. The chain joins TRBV19 to TRBJ1-5; D remains unclear. The CDR3 spans 14 residues. The germline V and J ends were trimmed by 0 bases and 9 bases, with 12 bases remaining between them. Germline V gives CDR1 LNHDA, CDR2 SQIVND (reference sequence).

Concerning this clone itself: Other nucleotide sequences from this sample produce the same CDR3. This chain uses TRBV5-1 with TRBJ1-2, with 8 bases fitting TRBD1. CDR1 and CDR2 from the germline V gene are SGHRS and YFSETQ. V lost 2 bases and J lost 8; bases outside the gene matches: 8. This CDR3 is 14 amino acids long. The CDR3 sequence: CASSLGQGSGGYTF. The CDR3 DNA is TGCGCCAGCAGCTTAGGACAGGGATCCGGCGGCTACACCTTC.

The rearrangement joins TRBV10-3 to TRBJ1-5, with TRBD1 as a possible D gene (5 bases). V lost 4 bases to trimming and J lost 5 bases, with 12 bases between them. The CDR3 sequence is 14 residues long. The germline V gene has CDR1 ENHRY and CDR2 SYGVKD. Here the CDR3 DNA reads TGTGCCATCAGTGCATTACAGGTAGATCAGCCCCAGCATTTT. Protein sequence: CAISALQVDQPQHF.

Here the CDR3 reads CASSLTSSYEQYF. Here the CDR3 DNA reads TGCGCCAGCAGCTTAACTAGCTCCTACGAGCAGTACTTC. The chain is built from TRBV5-1 and TRBJ2-7; TRBD2 might be the D (5 bases). V dropped 2 bases and J dropped 0 bases, with 6 bases sitting between them. This CDR3 has 13 residues. Germline V gene lookup returns CDR1 SGHRS and CDR2 YFSETQ.

The chain links TRBV2 to TRBJ2-1; 9 bases map to TRBD1. Germline CDR1 is SNHLY and CDR2 is FYNNEI. Trimming at V came to 1 base and at J to 5 bases, leaving 15 bases not matched to a gene. The CDR3 is made up of 19 amino acids. DNA for the CDR3: TGTGCCAGCAGTGAAGTTCGGATGGGGCGGGACAGGGTGAACAATGAGCAGTTCTTC. It specifies CASSEVRMGRDRVNNEQFF.

The V call is TRBV16, the J call TRBJ2-7; TRBD2 aligns across 7 bases. Germline CDR1 reads KGHSY; CDR2 reads FQNENV. V lost 4 bases, J lost 3 bases, and 3 bases stayed unmatched. CDR3 length: 13 amino acids. CDR3 sequence (DNA): TGTGCCAGCAGCCCTGAGCGGGGCTACGAGCAGTACTTC. This encodes CASSPERGYEQYF. Filled out from reference TRBV16 and TRBJ2-7, the complete variable domain reads GEEVAQTPKHLVRGEGQKAKLYCAPIKGHSYVFWYQQVLKNEFKFLISFQNENVFDETGMPKERFSAKCLPNSPCSLEIQATKLEDSAVYFCASSPERGYEQYFGPGTRLTVT.